A single sample is the source of the 16 T cell receptor beta chains below, sequenced in a study of kidney transplant recipient with SARS-CoV-2 infection. From the reads, TCRdb called clonotypes with MiXCR, one entry per CDR3 protein. The sample shows 200,000 to 300,000 distinct CDR3 sequences, 25% to 35% of them seen only once. The sequences come from a blood sample, collected at baseline and between days 110 and 120 from a kidney transplant recipient. The source is a male patient in his thirties who had COVID-19 and was a kidney transplant recipient. Part of the T cells may come from the graft donor.

This clonotype showed up just a few times. The chain carries TRBV20-1 and TRBJ2-5; TRBD2 agrees at 11 bases. In germline, CDR1 is DFQATT, CDR2 SNEGSKA (reference sequence). The CDR3 contains 16 residues. Trimming cost V 0 bases and J 5 bases; bases outside gene matches: 8. The CDR3 coding sequence is TGCAGTGCTAGAGATGGCATAGCGGGAGGGTGGGAGACCCAGTACTTC. Its protein is CSARDGIAGGWETQYF.

This clonotype was seen ten or more times. The CDR3 reads CASSRDTYEQYV. The CDR3 nucleotides read TGTGCCAGTAGCCGGGACACCTACGAGCAGTACGTC. The gene calls are TRBV19 and TRBJ2-7; D is possibly TRBD1 (6 bases). The V and J ends lost 6 bases and 2 bases respectively, with 8 bases between them. There are 12 residues in the CDR3. Germline V gene data show CDR1 as LNHDA and CDR2 as SQIVND (reference sequence).

In its sample, this clonotype was seen a few times. The chain has TRBV4-2 and TRBJ2-1, with D possibly matching TRBD2 (6 bases). Germline V CDR1 and CDR2: LGHNA, YNFKEQ. V was cut by 8 bases and J by 0 bases, with 11 bases left in between. The CDR3 runs 14 residues. DNA of the CDR3: TGTGCCAGCGGTTCGACTAGCTCCTACAATGAGCAGTTCTTC. This encodes CASGSTSSYNEQFF.

There are a few counts of this clonotype. This clone may be a read error of a much larger clone one base away. This chain uses TRBV6-4 with TRBJ2-3; 12 nucleotides line up with TRBD2. Germline assignment: CDR1 MRHNA and CDR2 SNTAGT. The V and J ends lost 3 bases and 3 bases, in that order; junction bases with no gene match: 1. The CDR3 totals 15 residues. This CDR3 reads CASSETSGRTDTQYF. Here the CDR3 DNA reads TGTGCCAGCAGTGAGACTAGCGGGAGAACAGATACGCAGTATTTT.

About this clonotype: This probably arose from a read error, given a far larger clone one base away. The rearrangement uses TRBV7-6 and TRBJ2-2; 9 nucleotides line up with TRBD1. CDR1 and CDR2 (germline): SGHVS, FNYEAQ. The CDR3 length is 16 residues. Trimming removed 4 bases from V and 3 bases from J; junction bases left unmatched: 6. The CDR3 here is CASSSGTGFHTGELFF. CDR3 coding DNA: TGTGCCAGCAGCTCAGGGACAGGGTTTCACACCGGGGAGCTGTTTTTT.

Remarks on this clonotype: This may come from a read error, since a much larger clone is one base off. The V and J genes are TRBV9 and TRBJ1-1; 7 bases agree with TRBD1. Germline V lookup: CDR1 SGDLS, CDR2 YYNGEE. This CDR3 has 15 amino acids. V was pared by 3 bases and J by 1 base, with 6 bases of the junction left unmatched. CDR3 residues: CASSAGGTSNTEAFF. CDR3 DNA: TGTGCCAGCAGCGCAGGGGGGACGTCGAACACTGAAGCTTTCTTT.

This clonotype has at least ten counts. J is TRBJ2-2 and V is TRBV12-3 or TRBV12-4, with TRBD1 matching over 7 bases. The V segment lost 3 bases and the J segment 6 bases; nucleotides outside the gene matches: 7. The CDR3 is made up of 15 amino acids. The CDR3 protein is CASSFIGGAAGELFF. CDR3 coding DNA: TGTGCCAGCAGTTTTATAGGGGGCGCCGCCGGGGAGCTGTTTTTT.

V and J are TRBV10-1 and TRBJ2-3; D unresolved. Germline-derived CDR1 and CDR2 are WNHNN and SYGVQD (reference sequence). V was trimmed by 0 bases and J by 4 bases, leaving 8 bases between them. This CDR3 has 14 residues. This CDR3 is CASSESPTADTQYF. CDR3 bases: TGCGCCAGCAGTGAGTCCCCGACGGCAGATACGCAGTATTTT.

About this clonotype: This likely came from a read error, as a far larger clone is one base away. This chain uses TRBV6-5 with TRBJ2-6; TRBD1 matches 9 bases. The CDR3 loop spans 16 amino acids. Germline V gene sequence: CDR1 MNHEY, CDR2 SVGAGI. The CDR3 DNA follows: TGTGCCAGCAGTGGACAGGGGTTCTCTGGGGCCAACATCCTGACTTTC. Amino acid sequence: CASSGQGFSGANILTF.

This clonotype was found many times. The chain uses TRBV24-1 and TRBJ2-5; D call uncertain. Germline values: CDR1 KGHDR, CDR2 SFDVKD. The CDR3 runs 15 residues. Trimming removed 3 bases at V and 1 base at J, with 11 bases between. The chain's CDR3 is CATSDGLEFQETQYF. The DNA for the CDR3 is TGTGCCACCAGTGATGGGTTGGAGTTCCAAGAGACCCAGTACTTC.

This clonotype was counted ten times or more. This rearrangement joins TRBV7-9 to TRBJ1-2; 9 bases are a match to TRBD1. CDR3 length equals 20 residues. The trim removed 5 bases at V and 3 bases at J, leaving 22 bases unmatched. Per germline, CDR1 SEHNR and CDR2 FQNEAQ (reference sequence). CDR3 region: CASSRRRVNVGQGEDYGYTF. The CDR3 nucleotides read TGTGCCAGCAGCCGAAGGAGGGTAAATGTGGGACAGGGCGAGGACTATGGCTACACCTTC.

There are many counts of this clonotype. The J gene is TRBJ2-5, the V gene TRBV5-1; D tentatively fits TRBD1 or TRBD2 (5 bases each). The CDR3 extends over 15 amino acids. Germline V gene data show CDR1 as SGHRS and CDR2 as YFSETQ. With 0 bases removed from V and 5 bases from J, the gap between germline ends came to 14 bases. CDR3 residues: CASSLGGIVVETQYF. CDR3 bases: TGCGCCAGCAGCTTGGGGGGGATAGTGGTCGAGACCCAGTACTTC. Supplemented by reference TRBV5-1 and TRBJ2-5, the full variable domain reads KAGVTQTPRYLIKTRGQQVTLSCSPISGHRSVSWYQQTPGQGLQFLFEYFSETQRNKGNFPGRFSGRQFSNSRSEMNVSTLELGDSALYLCASSLGGIVVETQYFGPGTRLLVL.

A word on this clonotype: A much bigger clone sits one base away, suggesting this may be a read error. The V and J genes are TRBV7-2 and TRBJ2-5; TRBD2 matches at 11 bases. V was clipped by 5 bases and J by 7 bases; unmatched bases: 9. Germline lookup yields CDR1 SGHTA and CDR2 FQGNSA. This CDR3 is built from 15 residues. As DNA, the CDR3 is TGTGCCAGCAGCCCCCGTGTAGCGGGAGGGGGGACCCAGTACTTC. This sequence encodes CASSPRVAGGGTQYF.

This clonotype was detected many times. The chain links TRBV6-5 to TRBJ1-5; TRBD1 aligns across 9 bases. The CDR3 covers 15 residues. V was clipped by 6 bases and J by 3 bases; unmatched bases: 6. Germline values: CDR1 MNHEY, CDR2 SVGAGI. CDR3 in DNA: TGTGCCAGCAGCCCGGACAGGGGAACCAATCAGCCCCAGCATTTT. Translation gives CASSPDRGTNQPQHF.

This clonotype was seen many times. The gene calls are TRBV29-1 and TRBJ1-1; D perhaps matches TRBD1 (5 bases). This CDR3 contains 11 residues. Germline V gives CDR1 SQVTM, CDR2 ANQGSEA. V was cut by 2 bases and J by 10 bases, with 11 bases left in between. For the CDR3, the DNA is TGCAGCGTTGAAATAGGGGTCTCAGCTTTCTTT. It translates to CSVEIGVSAFF.

At least ten counts were recorded for this clonotype. The chain combines TRBV23-1 with TRBJ1-1; D might be TRBD1 (5 bases). TRBV23-1 is an ORF, and what it does is uncertain. This CDR3 comprises 13 residues. Deletions cut 6 bases from V and 0 bases from J, with 8 bases between. CDR3 nucleotides: TGCGCCAGCAGCCCACAGGTGAACACTGAAGCTTTCTTT. Translating it yields CASSPQVNTEAFF.